This entry describes one T cell receptor (beta chain). Here immunoSEQ multiplex PCR was the method, and the copy in TCRdb shows in-frame clones only, minus some. The table has 55,000 to 65,000 clones, more than 80% seen once. The data were obtained in a study of T cell changes during pregnancy in multiple sclerosis. CDR1 is KGHSH and CDR2 is LQKENI in the germline V gene. V lost 0 bases and J lost 6, with 12 bases in between. The CDR3 is made up of 15 amino acids. The TCR originated in a female donor in good health, enrolled as a control in a pregnancy study. The source was peripheral blood, collected in the first trimester of pregnancy. The J gene is TRBJ1-5, the V gene TRBV18; no reliable D call. The DNA of the CDR3 is TGTGCCAGCTCACCACCTTCCGAGGTGGGTCAGCCCCAGCATTTT. Translating it yields CASSPPSEVGQPQHF.